The clone carrying this T cell receptor (beta chain) was detected many times. These data originate in a study of T cell repertoires in cytomegalovirus infection. TCRdb ran MiXCR on the reads and lists one entry per CDR3 protein. The sample yields 290,000 or so distinct CDR3 sequences, roughly a tenth seen once. Germline V CDR1 and CDR2: SGHTA, FQGTGA. V was shortened by 1 base and J by 1 base, with 9 bases between the two germline ends. The CDR3 length is 15 residues. This TCR came from a human donor in good health (CMV status not recorded). Some clones in this sample may be carry-over from other donors' samples. Sequencing was carried out using PBMCs. The gene calls are TRBV7-3 and TRBJ2-3; no firm D call. This CDR3 is CASSLKPYGTDTQYF. Written as DNA, the CDR3 is TGTGCCAGCAGCTTAAAACCCTACGGCACAGATACGCAGTATTTT.